Below, one TCR beta chain is given with its context. Using immunoSEQ multiplex PCR, the repertoire was profiled, and TCRdb retains in-frame clones only, with some absent. This sample has around 150,000 clones, with about three quarters found just once. The CDR3 extends over 18 amino acids. Germline V gene data show CDR1 as SGHNT and CDR2 as YENEEA. V lost 1 base, J lost 1 base, and 17 bases lay in between. This entry belongs to a study of blood T cell repertoires in COVID-19. The sequenced sample consisted of peripheral blood. The TCR comes from a man in his sixties with acute or convalescent COVID-19. The genes are TRBV11-3 and TRBJ2-1; TRBD2 is a possible D gene (5 bases). The CDR3 loop is CASSLGSGYVPSYNEQFF. DNA of the CDR3: TGTGCCAGCAGCTTAGGGTCGGGGTACGTCCCTTCCTACAATGAGCAGTTCTTC.